Listed here are 5 T cell receptor beta chains from one sample, sequenced in a study of blood T cell repertoires in COVID-19. Measured with immunoSEQ multiplex PCR; TCRdb has only the in-frame clones, and not every one. The table shows 250,000 to 300,000 clones, with around 88% occurring only once. Sequenced input: peripheral blood. The receptors shown here come from a woman aged 25 to 39 who had recovered from COVID-19.

This chain joins TRBV6-5 and TRBJ1-1, with D uncertain. The V gene lost 0 bases and the J gene lost 3 bases, with 11 bases spanning the gap. The germline CDR1 and CDR2 sequences are MNHEY and SVGAGI. CDR3 size: 15 residues. The CDR3 loop reads CASSYSSRIHTEAFF. For the CDR3, the DNA is TGTGCCAGCAGTTACTCGAGCAGGATTCACACTGAAGCTTTCTTT.

The rearrangement joins TRBV5-6 to TRBJ2-2; no definite D call. V shed 4 bases and J shed 4 bases, with 5 bases lying between them. The CDR3 covers 12 residues. Germline V gene sequence: CDR1 SGHDT, CDR2 YYEEEE. The CDR3 DNA is TGTGCCAGCAGCCGTTTCACCGGGGAGCTGTTTTTT. It translates to CASSRFTGELFF.

CDR3 sequence: CASSLARTSSYNEQFF. Here the CDR3 DNA reads TGTGCCAGCAGCTTAGCGAGGACTAGCTCTTACAATGAGCAGTTCTTC. V and J are TRBV7-9 and TRBJ2-1, with 8 positions matching TRBD2. The ends lost 0 bases at V and 4 bases at J; junction bases unmatched: 5. The CDR3 contains 16 residues. Germline CDR1 reads SEHNR; CDR2 reads FQNEAQ (reference sequence). Filled out from reference TRBV7-9 and TRBJ2-1, the complete variable domain reads DTGVSQNPRHKITKRGQNVTFRCDPISEHNRLYWYRQTLGQGPEFLTYFQNEAQLEKSRLLSDRFSAERPKGSFSTLEIQRTEQGDSAMYLCASSLARTSSYNEQFFGPGTRLTVL.

V is TRBV30 and J is TRBJ1-2; D unresolved. Germline CDR1 is GTSNPN and CDR2 is SVGIG (reference sequence). The CDR3 extends over 12 amino acids. Trimming removed 0 bases from V and 8 bases from J, with 10 bases in between. The CDR3: CAWSVQLMGYTF. DNA of the CDR3: TGTGCCTGGAGTGTACAGTTAATGGGCTACACCTTC.

The CDR3 coding sequence is TGTGCCAGCAGTATCCTTGGGGGGACTAGCTCCTACGAGCAGTACTTC. The encoded protein is CASSILGGTSSYEQYF. The rearrangement joins TRBV28 to TRBJ2-7; 8 bases match TRBD2. This CDR3 comprises 16 residues. Germline CDR1 reads MDHEN; CDR2 reads SYDVKM. The trim removed 5 bases at V and 0 bases at J, leaving 9 bases unmatched. The whole variable domain, filled in from reference TRBV28 and TRBJ2-7, reads DVKVTQSSRYLVKRTGEKVFLECVQDMDHENMFWYRQDPGLGLRLIYFSYDVKMKEKGDIPEGYSVSREKKERFSLILESASTNQTSMYLCASSILGGTSSYEQYFGPGTRLTVT.